Detailed here is one TCR beta chain. Which antigen it targets is not known. No qualities accompany the bases; no much larger clone lies one base away. TCRbeta CDR3 regions were amplified from genomic DNA by means of the immunoSEQ Assay, a bias-controlled multiplex PCR. The authors' pipeline ran thus. Nucleated cell counts per sample were estimated from amplification of reference gene primers within the assay. To quantify the absolute abundance of each unique TCRbeta CDR3 rearrangement, sequence reads were collapsed and filtered. For each sample, productive Simpson clonality was calculated as the square root of Simpson's diversity index over productive rearrangements. TCRdb holds this immuneACCESS table with in-frame rearrangements only. Some clones are missing; in checked studies, unresolved V genes explain under half, and the rest has no known cause. V and J calls and clone size are copied from that table; D and trimming were computed from the DNA. The sample table shows roughly 120,000 clones, and roughly 80% are seen once. The top ten constitute roughly 1.5% of the sample.

Trimming takes 1 base from V and 6 bases from J, and the germline ends sit 10 bases apart. Inclusive of the bounding cysteine and phenylalanine, the CDR3 is 14 residues long. Here the CDR3 DNA is all that survives: 42 bases in frame from base 1. Sequences SNHLY (CDR1) and FYNNEI (CDR2) are obtained from the germline V gene. The sample originates from a study of blood T cell repertoires in COVID-19 (dated by TCRdb to about 2020). Broadly, across the study: The collaborator samples originated in the United States, Italy and Spain and spanned the acute and convalescent phases of COVID-19. The sample metadata nearly always contained a de-identified subject ID, COVID-19 status, age in years and sex. The repertoires were released in a freely available public database meant as a resource for research on the immune response to SARS-CoV-2. HLA class I and class II types, where available, came from metadata supplied by the sample provider rather than from assay-based typing. The samples were drawn from two sources: the first 160 participants of the ongoing ImmuneRACE study, and approximately 1,300 subjects contributed by 6 global collaborators. The prospective study material was composed of cDNA or gDNA derived from T cells, B-cell-depleted T cells, or PBMCs. Subjects who had been exposed to COVID-19, were actively infected with it, or had recovered from it provided the deeply sampled blood TCRbeta repertoires that made up the dataset.

The investigation overall reported the following: The quantity of clinical and demographic metadata differed by source and by participant and was supplied without curation.

Whole blood was collected in K2EDTA tubes by collaborating institutions according to the institutions' own protocols. For TCRbeta analysis, collaborators shipped samples in one of three forms: frozen whole blood, isolated PBMCs, or DNA extracted from either of those sample types. Sequenced: peripheral blood. The receptor chain draws on TRBV2 and TRBJ1-5, and possibly TRBD1, on 5 matching bases. The sequence came from a man over 45 with acute or convalescent COVID-19. The CDR3 sequence is CASSEEDQGQPQHF. The bases are TGTGCCAGCAGTGAAGAGGACCAGGGTCAGCCCCAGCATTTT.